The sequence of this T cell receptor (beta chain) was determined in a study of blood T cell repertoires in COVID-19. Background on the study: Donors of Cohort 3 who recovered were those that had two negative PCRs, clearance, or symptom resolution. Acute-phase and convalescent COVID-19 samples originated in the United States, Italy and Spain.

Those who participated ranged in age from 18 to 89 years and resided in about two dozen US areas. Grouping used clinical history reported by participants in a survey and questionnaire. The method was immunoSEQ multiplex PCR; TCRdb's version includes in-frame clones alone and lacks a portion of them. This table has roughly 200,000 clones, 86% appearing once. What was sequenced was PBMCs or T cells enriched from blood (not recorded which). The clonotype comes from a woman between 35 and 50 years old in a cohort exposed to, infected with or recovered from COVID-19 (not recorded which).

The CDR3 nucleotides are TGTGCCAGCAGTTCTCGGTTCGAGCAGTACTTC. It is translated as CASSSRFEQYF. The V call is TRBV6-5, the J call TRBJ2-7, with D uncertain. This CDR3 comprises 11 residues. V was shortened by 4 bases and J by 6 bases, with 7 bases between the two germline ends. Germline V CDR1 and CDR2: MNHEY, SVGAGI.